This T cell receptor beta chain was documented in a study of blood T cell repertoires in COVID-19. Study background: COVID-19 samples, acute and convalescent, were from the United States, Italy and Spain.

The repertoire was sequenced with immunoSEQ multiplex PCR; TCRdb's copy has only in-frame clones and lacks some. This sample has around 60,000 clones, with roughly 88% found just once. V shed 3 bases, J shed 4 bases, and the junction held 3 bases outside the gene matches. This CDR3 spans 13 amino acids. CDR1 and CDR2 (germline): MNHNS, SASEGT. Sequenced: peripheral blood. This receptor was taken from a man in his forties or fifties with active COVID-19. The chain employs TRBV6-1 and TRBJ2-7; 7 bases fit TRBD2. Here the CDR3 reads CASSDWGGYEQYF. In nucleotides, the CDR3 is TGTGCCAGCAGTGATTGGGGGGGGTACGAGCAGTACTTC.